The T cell receptor (beta chain) under discussion was sequenced for a study of cytomegalovirus exposure and HLA in healthy donors. The study, taken as a whole, reports: The CMV antigen specificity of a few CMV-associated chains was confirmed through in vitro analysis. Relative to equally common others, HLA-associated TCR beta chains showed greater clonal expansion in a later analysis. In a later analysis, V- and J-gene trimming of beta chains associated with a DCLRE1C missense variant, replicated independently.

Vbeta (60) and Jbeta (13) primers were used in the PCR. The table came from immunoSEQ multiplex PCR; TCRdb's copy has only in-frame clones and leaves some out. The data hold about 140,000 clones, with around three quarters observed a single time. Trimming cost V 5 bases and J 2 bases; bases outside gene matches: 13. The CDR3 spans 17 residues. From germline, CDR1 is LNHDA and CDR2 SQIVND (reference sequence). The donors, nominally healthy at sampling, likely had unrecorded immune exposures. A remark on this clone: What it binds is not known.

This sequence originates from a woman aged 40 to 50 in good health and CMV-seropositive. The chain carries TRBV19 and TRBJ2-7, with 9 bases fitting TRBD2. Sequenced sample: PBMCs. The CDR3 sequence: CASSLRGRAGGTYEQYF. For the CDR3, the DNA is TGTGCCAGTAGTCTCAGGGGTAGAGCGGGGGGAACCTACGAGCAGTACTTC. Together with reference TRBV19 and TRBJ2-7, the CDR3 gives the full variable domain: DGGITQSPKYLFRKEGQNVTLSCEQNLNHDAMYWYRQDPGQGLRLIYYSQIVNDFQKGDIAEGYSVSREKKESFPLTVTSAQKNPTAFYLCASSLRGRAGGTYEQYFGPGTRLTVT.